The entry below describes one T cell receptor beta chain. The antigen remains unidentified. The data belong to a study of type 1 regulatory T cells. The wider study: T-allo10 is an in vitro-generated, Tr1-enriched CD4 T cell product specific for alloantigen. General observations from the study: Tr1 cells had a more restricted TCR repertoire than non-Tr1 cells.

In germline, CDR1 is SGDLS, CDR2 YYNGEE. This CDR3 contains 13 residues. V trimming: 1 base; J trimming: 11 bases; junction bases outside the gene matches: 3. TCRdb ran MiXCR on the reads and lists one entry per CDR3 protein. The repertoire holds 60,000 to 70,000 distinct CDR3 sequences, with approximately 47% as singletons. The specimen sequenced was cultured non-Tr1 T cells, either the whole culture or a sorted T cell fraction (not recorded which). This chain links TRBV9 with TRBJ1-6; 7 bases align to TRBD1. The receptor's source is a human donor in good health. The CDR3 DNA is TGTGCCAGCAGCGTATTCCAGGGGGCACCCCTCCACTTT. Protein: CASSVFQGAPLHF.